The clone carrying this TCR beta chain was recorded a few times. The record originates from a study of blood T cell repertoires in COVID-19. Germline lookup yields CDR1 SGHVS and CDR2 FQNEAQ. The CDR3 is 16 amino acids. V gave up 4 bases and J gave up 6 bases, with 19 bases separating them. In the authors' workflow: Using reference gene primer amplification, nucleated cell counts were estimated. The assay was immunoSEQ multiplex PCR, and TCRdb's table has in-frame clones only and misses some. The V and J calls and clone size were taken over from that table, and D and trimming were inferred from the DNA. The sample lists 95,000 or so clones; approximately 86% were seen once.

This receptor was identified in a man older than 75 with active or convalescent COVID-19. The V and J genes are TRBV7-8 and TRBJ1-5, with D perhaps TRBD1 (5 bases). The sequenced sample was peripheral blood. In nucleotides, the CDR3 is TGTGCCAGCAGCTCCTCCGGAGGGGTCGTCGGTCAGCCCCAGCATTTT. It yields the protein CASSSSGGVVGQPQHF.